The 28 T cell receptor beta chains listed next were all sequenced from one sample in a study of blood T cell repertoires in COVID-19. Produced via immunoSEQ multiplex PCR; TCRdb's table is partial and in-frame only. The sample shows about 200,000 clones, around 80% of them seen only once. The sequenced material came from peripheral blood. The receptors originated from a woman in her 70s with acute or convalescent COVID-19.

V and J are TRBV27 and TRBJ2-2, with TRBD2 identical over 8 bases. Germline V gene lookup returns CDR1 MNHEY and CDR2 SMNVEV (reference sequence). The V segment lost 8 bases and the J segment 7 bases; nucleotides outside the gene matches: 12. The CDR3 covers 15 residues. The CDR3 spells CASLESGRAGGELFF. The CDR3 bases are TGTGCCAGCTTAGAAAGCGGGAGAGCTGGCGGGGAGCTGTTTTTT.

The V gene is TRBV6-5, the J gene TRBJ2-5; weak D call: TRBD1 (5 bases). The CDR3 spans 13 residues. Trimming pared 5 bases from V and 1 base from J, leaving 8 bases between. Germline V lookup: CDR1 MNHEY, CDR2 SVGAGI. CDR3 DNA: TGTGCCAGCAGTCGACAGACCCAAGAGACCCAGTACTTC. This translates into CASSRQTQETQYF.

J is TRBJ2-1 and V is TRBV5-1, with TRBD2 matching 7 bases. This CDR3 comprises 15 residues. The J segment lost 3 bases and the V segment lost 7 bases, leaving 10 bases of the junction unmatched. Germline values: CDR1 SGHRS, CDR2 YFSETQ. In DNA, the CDR3 is TGCGCCAGCTATTCCGTGGCGGGAGTCTACAATGAGCAGTTCTTC. Translating gives CASYSVAGVYNEQFF.

The chain uses TRBV10-3 and TRBJ2-1, with TRBD1 identical over 11 bases. Germline assignment: CDR1 ENHRY and CDR2 SYGVKD. The CDR3 length is 15 residues. V lost 6 bases to trimming and J lost 6 bases; unmatched junction nucleotides: 7. The CDR3 bases are TGTGCCATCAGCCCCGGGACAGGGGGGGTCAATGAGCAGTTCTTC. Protein: CAISPGTGGVNEQFF.

This chain joins TRBV12-3 or TRBV12-4 and TRBJ2-4, with TRBD1 as a possible D gene (6 bases). CDR3 length: 13 amino acids. The V end was cut by 8 bases, the J end by 0 bases, with 8 bases between. Written as DNA, the CDR3 is TGTGCCAGCGGGGGCTCAGCCAAAAACATTCAGTACTTC. It yields the protein CASGGSAKNIQYF.

The chain carries TRBV28 and TRBJ2-1; the D gene is possibly TRBD1 (5 bases). Germline loops: CDR1 MDHEN, CDR2 SYDVKM. Trimming cost V 3 bases and J 10 bases, with 19 bases left between them. This CDR3 is built from 15 residues. The CDR3 protein is CASSLRQGLTWEQFF. CDR3 DNA sequence: TGTGCCAGCAGTTTGAGGCAGGGATTAACATGGGAGCAGTTCTTC.

The rearrangement joins TRBV7-8 to TRBJ1-2; 7 bases are shared with TRBD1. V lost 3 bases and J lost 8; bases outside the gene matches: 6. This CDR3 is 13 amino acids long. Germline values: CDR1 SGHVS, CDR2 FQNEAQ. For the CDR3, the DNA is TGTGCCAGCAGCTTGGGGACAGACGACGGCTACACCTTC. It translates to CASSLGTDDGYTF.

This clone occurred once. The V and J genes are TRBV12-3 or TRBV12-4 and TRBJ1-1; D is uncertain. This CDR3 is 13 amino acids long. V was cut by 6 bases and J by 0 bases, with 8 bases left in between. The CDR3 here is CASSPHVNTEAFF. The CDR3, as DNA: TGTGCCAGCAGCCCACACGTGAACACTGAAGCTTTCTTT.

The V call is TRBV2, the J call TRBJ1-4; D is unresolved. Germline V gene data show CDR1 as SNHLY and CDR2 as FYNNEI. The V end lost 0 bases, the J end lost 11 bases, and 13 bases lay between the germline ends. This CDR3 comprises 14 residues. CDR3 loop: CASSEALILGKLFF. The CDR3 DNA follows: TGTGCCAGCAGTGAAGCGCTAATCCTCGGGAAACTGTTTTTT.

The V gene is TRBV28, the J gene TRBJ2-7; 7 bases line up with TRBD1. Trimming took 3 bases from V and 2 from J; bases not matched to a gene: 10. This CDR3 comprises 16 residues. CDR1 and CDR2 (germline): MDHEN, SYDVKM. CDR3 in DNA: TGTGCCAGCAGTTTGAAAGGGGGCCGATACGCCTACGAGCAGTACTTC. Translated: CASSLKGGRYAYEQYF.

The chain has TRBV7-2 and TRBJ2-5, with unresolved D. The V end lost 5 bases, the J end lost 5 bases, and 15 bases lay between the germline ends. The CDR3 contains 14 residues. Germline assignment: CDR1 SGHTA and CDR2 FQGNSA. CDR3 in DNA: TGTGCCAGCAGCACCGGCCGCTTGAGGGAGACCCAGTACTTC. Translating gives CASSTGRLRETQYF.

The chain has TRBV3-1 (or the pseudogene TRBV3-2) and TRBJ2-6, with 13 bases fitting TRBD2. CDR3 size: 19 residues. The germline V gene encodes CDR1 LGHDT and CDR2 YNNKEL (reference sequence). V lost 1 base, J lost 3 bases, and 6 bases stayed unmatched. CDR3 nucleotide sequence: TGTGCCAGCAGCCAAGGAGAGACTAGCGGGAGGAGTGGGGCCAACGTCCTGACTTTC. Protein product: CASSQGETSGRSGANVLTF.

The chain uses TRBV3-1 (or the pseudogene TRBV3-2) and TRBJ1-2; D not resolved. V lost 4 bases and J 6 bases, leaving 12 bases between the germline ends. Germline CDR1 is LGHDT and CDR2 is YNNKEL (reference sequence). The CDR3 has 13 residues. The CDR3 here is CASSPYGDNGYTF. DNA of the CDR3: TGTGCCAGCAGCCCCTATGGTGATAATGGCTACACCTTC.

This chain connects TRBV18 to TRBJ1-4, with D perhaps matching TRBD1 (6 bases). V was cut by 0 bases and J by 7 bases, with 12 bases left in between. Germline V gives CDR1 KGHSH, CDR2 LQKENI. The CDR3 is 15 residues long. The CDR3 DNA follows: TGTGCCAGCTCACCACCGTCTCAGGGGAGTGAAAAACTGTTTTTT. It translates to CASSPPSQGSEKLFF. The full variable domain, in which reference TRBV18 and TRBJ1-4 provide the parts outside the CDR3, is NAGVMQNPRHLVRRRGQEARLRCSPMKGHSHVYWYRQLPEEGLKFMVYLQKENIIDESGMPKERFSAEFPKEGPSILRIQQVVRGDSAAYFCASSPPSQGSEKLFFGSGTQLSVL.

This chain uses TRBV7-9 with TRBJ1-6, with unresolved D. This CDR3 is 14 amino acids long. Per germline, CDR1 SEHNR and CDR2 FQNEAQ (reference sequence). V was pared by 3 bases and J by 6 bases, with 9 bases between. The CDR3 is CASSFGRFNSPLHF. The CDR3 nucleotides are TGTGCCAGCAGCTTCGGGAGATTTAATTCACCCCTCCACTTT. The variable domain in full, with the rest retrieved from reference TRBV7-9 and TRBJ1-6, is DTGVSQNPRHKITKRGQNVTFRCDPISEHNRLYWYRQTLGQGPEFLTYFQNEAQLEKSRLLSDRFSAERPKGSFSTLEIQRTEQGDSAMYLCASSFGRFNSPLHFGNGTRLTVT.

CDR3 in DNA: TGCGCCAGCAGCGCTGACAGGGCTGAACGGGGGGAAAAACTGTTTTTT. Protein: CASSADRAERGEKLFF. The J gene is TRBJ1-4, the V gene TRBV5-1; 7 bases are a match to TRBD1. The CDR3 is made up of 16 amino acids. Trimming took 4 bases from V and 8 from J; bases not matched to a gene: 14. Germline values: CDR1 SGHRS, CDR2 YFSETQ.

The chain uses TRBV19 and TRBJ1-3; 8 nucleotides agree with TRBD1. Germline CDR1 and CDR2: LNHDA and SQIVND (reference sequence). This CDR3 spans 13 amino acids. The trim removed 5 bases at V and 8 bases at J, leaving 5 bases unmatched. The CDR3 bases are TGTGCCAGTAGTGGACAGGGACGGGACACCATATATTTT. Its protein product is CASSGQGRDTIYF.

The table lists this clone with a count of one. The sample carries other DNA sequences with the same CDR3. The chain links TRBV19 to TRBJ1-4; 7 bases agree with TRBD1. The germline V gene has CDR1 LNHDA and CDR2 SQIVND (reference sequence). CDR3 length: 14 amino acids. The trim removed 6 bases at V and 3 bases at J, leaving 4 bases unmatched. The DNA of the CDR3 is TGTGCCAGTAGCCCGACAGGGTCTAATGAAAAACTGTTTTTT. This gives the protein CASSPTGSNEKLFF.

The V call is TRBV19, the J call TRBJ1-1; 9 bases are a match to TRBD1. Trimming removed 6 bases from V and 2 bases from J; junction bases left unmatched: 1. Germline CDR1 is LNHDA and CDR2 is SQIVND (reference sequence). The CDR3 is 13 residues long. CDR3 coding DNA: TGTGCCAGTAGGGGACAGGGAAACACTGAAGCTTTCTTT. This gives the protein CASRGQGNTEAFF.

This chain connects TRBV11-2 to TRBJ2-7; 7 bases fit TRBD1. Germline values: CDR1 SGHAT, CDR2 FQNNGV. This CDR3 comprises 15 residues. Trimming took 5 bases from V and 6 from J; bases not matched to a gene: 13. For the CDR3, the DNA is TGTGCCAGCAGCGTGCCAGGGGGACCCCTGGGCGAGCAGTACTTC. Amino acid sequence: CASSVPGGPLGEQYF.

This rearrangement joins TRBV5-4 to TRBJ1-2; no definite D call. Per germline, CDR1 SGHNT and CDR2 YYREEE (reference sequence). With 1 base removed from V and 7 bases from J, the gap between germline ends came to 11 bases. This CDR3 region has 13 residues. CDR3 sequence: CASSLLGGSGYTF. CDR3 nucleotides: TGTGCCAGCAGCTTGTTAGGCGGGTCTGGCTACACCTTC.

The genes are TRBV9 and TRBJ2-2, with D tentatively TRBD2 (5 bases). Germline V gene data show CDR1 as SGDLS and CDR2 as YYNGEE. Trimming pared 0 bases from V and 3 bases from J, leaving 12 bases between. There are 16 residues in the CDR3. CDR3 region: CASSVDGIGDTGELFF. The CDR3 DNA sequence: TGTGCCAGCAGCGTAGACGGCATCGGGGACACCGGGGAGCTGTTTTTT. Drawing the rest from reference TRBV9 and TRBJ2-2, the complete variable domain is DSGVTQTPKHLITATGQRVTLRCSPRSGDLSVYWYQQSLDQGLQFLIQYYNGEERAKGNILERFSAQQFPDLHSELNLSSLELGDSALYFCASSVDGIGDTGELFFGEGSRLTVL.

This clone was recorded once. The chain recombines TRBV5-1 with TRBJ2-3; D might be TRBD2 (5 bases). Per the germline V gene, CDR1 is SGHRS and CDR2 is YFSETQ. The CDR3 spans 14 residues. V lost 6 bases and J lost 0, with 11 bases in between. Here the CDR3 reads CASKMDSSTDTQYF. In DNA form, the CDR3 reads TGCGCCAGCAAGATGGACTCAAGCACAGATACGCAGTATTTT.

V usage is TRBV4-1 and J usage is TRBJ2-1, with TRBD1 matching 8 bases. Germline V gives CDR1 MGHRA, CDR2 YSYEKL. The CDR3 loop spans 14 amino acids. V was clipped by 2 bases and J by 8 bases; unmatched bases: 5. CDR3: CASSQFQGADEQFF. The CDR3 DNA reads TGCGCCAGCAGCCAATTCCAGGGGGCCGATGAGCAGTTCTTC.

The chain recombines TRBV3-1 (or the pseudogene TRBV3-2) with TRBJ2-7; TRBD2 might be the D (5 bases). The ends were cut back, 2 bases at V and 4 bases at J, with 9 bases in the middle. This CDR3 is built from 13 residues. The germline V gene encodes CDR1 LGHDT and CDR2 YNNKEL (reference sequence). The CDR3 region has the DNA TGTGCCAGCAGCCAAATGGCGGGTTACGAGCAGTACTTC. It codes for CASSQMAGYEQYF.

V and J are TRBV20-1 and TRBJ1-2, with D maybe TRBD1 (5 bases). CDR1 is DFQATT and CDR2 is SNEGSKA in the germline V gene (reference sequence). The length of the CDR3 is 11 residues. Trimming pared 4 bases from V and 3 bases from J, leaving 6 bases between. In DNA, the CDR3 is TGCAGTGCTACAGGGTACTATGGCTACACCTTC. This gives the protein CSATGYYGYTF.

This clone was seen a handful of times. V usage is TRBV5-1 and J usage is TRBJ2-3, with D perhaps matching TRBD1 (7 bases). The germline CDR1 and CDR2 sequences are SGHRS and YFSETQ. There are 20 residues in the CDR3. V was cut by 4 bases and J by 2 bases, with 29 bases left in between. The CDR3, as DNA: TGCGCCAGCAGCCCACGACAGGGATGGGGGGCTAATTATTACACAGATACGCAGTATTTT. Encoded protein: CASSPRQGWGANYYTDTQYF.

The V call is TRBV4-1, the J call TRBJ2-1, with D possibly TRBD2 on 5 matching bases. CDR1 is MGHRA, CDR2 YSYEKL, per germline. The V end lost 0 bases, the J end lost 6 bases, and 9 bases lay between the germline ends. The CDR3 length is 14 residues. CDR3 DNA: TGCGCCAGCAGCCAAGATCTAACTAGCAATGAGCAGTTCTTC. It translates to CASSQDLTSNEQFF.